Following are 19 T cell receptor beta chains from one sample sequenced in a study of OX40 agonist ivuxolimab in advanced cancers. Libraries were prepared through the immunoSEQ multiplex PCR assay. In TCRdb, the immuneACCESS table is reduced to in-frame sequences with V and J assigned. These tables do not hold every clone; where another copy was compared, an unresolved V gene accounts for under half, and the others remain unexplained. This sample is represented by about 59,000 clones; 90% to 95% of them were singletons. The ten largest clones represent around 20% of the sample. Sequencing used CD4+ or CD8+ T cells sorted from blood, obtained in a trial of the OX40 agonist ivuxolimab. The receptors come from an adult with an advanced solid tumor such as melanoma, head and neck, liver or kidney cancer.

This clone was observed a single time. The V and J genes are TRBV19 and TRBJ2-2; maybe TRBD2 (5 bases). Germline V gene lookup returns CDR1 LNHDA and CDR2 SQIVND (reference sequence). Between the trimmed V and J ends, which lost 7 bases and 2 bases, there was a span of 14 bases. The CDR3 length is 15 residues. In nucleotides, the CDR3 is TGTGCCAGTACCCCCGGAGCGGTTAACACCGGGGAGCTGTTTTTT. As protein: CASTPGAVNTGELFF. Full variable domain (outside the CDR3, taken from reference TRBV19 and TRBJ2-2): DGGITQSPKYLFRKEGQNVTLSCEQNLNHDAMYWYRQDPGQGLRLIYYSQIVNDFQKGDIAEGYSVSREKKESFPLTVTSAQKNPTAFYLCASTPGAVNTGELFFGEGSRLTVL.

This chain links TRBV11-2 with TRBJ2-7; the match to TRBD2 covers 9 bases. The CDR3 has 17 amino acids. Trimming took 4 bases from V and 4 from J; bases not matched to a gene: 14. Germline loops: CDR1 SGHAT, CDR2 FQNNGV. The DNA for the CDR3 is TGTGCCAGCAGCTCATTAACCGTTGAAGCGGGAGGTTACGAGCAGTACTTC. It yields the protein CASSSLTVEAGGYEQYF.

The chain recombines TRBV7-9 with TRBJ2-1; D not resolved. The germline V and J ends were trimmed by 5 bases and 10 bases, with 12 bases remaining between them. CDR3 size: 12 residues. Germline-derived CDR1 and CDR2 are SEHNR and FQNEAQ (reference sequence). The CDR3 DNA is TGTGCCAGCAGCCTTCAAGACCGAGAGCAGTTCTTC. The encoded protein is CASSLQDREQFF. Combining the CDR3 with reference TRBV7-9 and TRBJ2-1 gives the whole variable domain DTGVSQNPRHKITKRGQNVTFRCDPISEHNRLYWYRQTLGQGPEFLTYFQNEAQLEKSRLLSDRFSAERPKGSFSTLEIQRTEQGDSAMYLCASSLQDREQFFGPGTRLTVL.

This chain joins TRBV7-3 and TRBJ2-7; 9 bases agree with TRBD2. Germline trimming cut 5 bases from V and 3 bases from J; bases unmatched to any gene: 5. The CDR3 has 14 amino acids. Germline assignment: CDR1 SGHTA and CDR2 FQGTGA. DNA of the CDR3: TGTGCCAGCAGCCCCAGCGGGAGGTACTACGAGCAGTACTTC. Its translation is CASSPSGRYYEQYF.

The chain combines TRBV7-2 with TRBJ1-2; 8 nucleotides align to TRBD1. The germline V gene has CDR1 SGHTA and CDR2 FQGNSA. The CDR3 length is 14 residues. V dropped 7 bases and J dropped 5; count of bases not matched to a gene: 9. The CDR3 sequence is CASNSAGGGYGYTF. Here the CDR3 DNA reads TGTGCCAGCAACTCGGCAGGGGGCGGGTATGGCTACACCTTC. Filled out from reference TRBV7-2 and TRBJ1-2, the complete variable domain reads GAGVSQSPSNKVTEKGKDVELRCDPISGHTALYWYRQSLGQGLEFLIYFQGNSAPDKSGLPSDRFSAERTGGSVSTLTIQRTQQEDSAVYLCASNSAGGGYGYTFGSGTRLTVV.

The V and J genes are TRBV7-9 and TRBJ2-3; 8 nucleotides align to TRBD2. CDR1 SEHNR and CDR2 FQNEAQ come from the germline V gene (reference sequence). This CDR3 contains 18 residues. V gave up 10 bases and J gave up 6 bases; unmatched junction bases: 24. In nucleotides, the CDR3 is TGTGCCATTCTCGGGCTAGCGGGTTCTAAGTTTACAACGGATACGCAGTATTTT. It encodes CAILGLAGSKFTTDTQYF.

The rearrangement links TRBV5-1 to TRBJ2-7; no clear D. V was pared by 0 bases and J by 3 bases, with 13 bases between. The CDR3 is made up of 15 amino acids. Germline CDR1 and CDR2: SGHRS and YFSETQ. In DNA form, the CDR3 reads TGCGCCAGCAGCTTGGGTAGGGCTCCGGGCTACGAGCAGTACTTC. It encodes CASSLGRAPGYEQYF.

The chain joins TRBV12-5 to TRBJ2-4; 9 bases match TRBD1. The CDR3 totals 12 residues. V lost 1 base to trimming and J lost 14 bases; unmatched junction nucleotides: 3. Per germline, CDR1 LGHNT and CDR2 FRNRAP. CDR3 amino acids: CASGLAGQGKYF. CDR3 sequence (DNA): TGTGCTAGTGGTTTGGCGGGACAGGGCAAGTACTTC.

J is TRBJ2-1 and V is TRBV10-3; D is uncertain. The length of the CDR3 is 14 residues. Trimming removed 2 bases at V and 3 bases at J, with 8 bases between. Germline-derived CDR1 and CDR2 are ENHRY and SYGVKD. CDR3 in amino acids: CAISESDLYNEQFF. CDR3 nucleotide sequence: TGTGCCATCAGTGAGAGCGACCTCTACAATGAGCAGTTCTTC.

V gene TRBV28 combines with J gene TRBJ1-5, with D possibly TRBD1 on 5 matching bases. The germline V gene has CDR1 MDHEN and CDR2 SYDVKM. The V gene lost 5 bases and the J gene lost 2 bases, with 16 bases spanning the gap. The CDR3 consists of 16 residues. The CDR3 region is CASSLRAWRGNQPQHF. The CDR3 DNA reads TGTGCCAGCAGTCTCAGGGCTTGGAGGGGCAATCAGCCCCAGCATTTT.

This chain links TRBV27 with TRBJ2-7; D not resolved. The CDR3 is 11 amino acids. The germline CDR1 and CDR2 sequences are MNHEY and SMNVEV (reference sequence). Trimming shortened V by 0 bases and J by 4 bases, and 1 base separated the two germline ends. DNA of the CDR3: TGTGCCAGCAGTTTATCTTACGAGCAGTACTTC. Translating gives CASSLSYEQYF.

The chain carries TRBV5-6 and TRBJ2-7, with TRBD1 identical over 8 bases. CDR1 SGHDT and CDR2 YYEEEE come from the germline V gene. The trim removed 3 bases at V and 3 bases at J, leaving 5 bases unmatched. This CDR3 is 14 amino acids long. The CDR3: CASSWDRSGYEQYF. The DNA for the CDR3 is TGTGCCAGCAGCTGGGACAGGTCAGGCTACGAGCAGTACTTC.

This clone has only one observation. The chain uses TRBV6-5 and TRBJ1-5; perhaps TRBD1 as D (5 bases). Germline CDR1 reads MNHEY; CDR2 reads SVGAGI. The CDR3 spans 15 residues. V lost 4 bases and J lost 4, with 14 bases in between. As DNA, the CDR3 is TGTGCCAGCAGTTTCGGGACCGGGGGTAATCAGCCCCAGCATTTT. Translation: CASSFGTGGNQPQHF.

As for this clone: Other DNA sequences within the sample encode an identical CDR3. The J gene is TRBJ2-7, the V gene TRBV9, with 7 bases fitting TRBD2. Germline loops: CDR1 SGDLS, CDR2 YYNGEE. V shed 0 bases and J 2 bases; nucleotides not matched to a gene: 5. The CDR3 has 15 residues. The CDR3 is CASSVGGGSTYEQYF. The CDR3 region has the DNA TGTGCCAGCAGCGTAGGGGGCGGGAGTACCTACGAGCAGTACTTC.

The V gene is TRBV28, the J gene TRBJ2-4; TRBD2 aligns across 7 bases. V gave up 5 bases and J gave up 2 bases; unmatched junction bases: 12. CDR3 length equals 17 residues. Per the germline V gene, CDR1 is MDHEN and CDR2 is SYDVKM. The chain's CDR3 is CASSPSGGEGPKNIQYF. DNA for the CDR3: TGTGCCAGCAGTCCCTCTGGGGGGGAGGGCCCCAAAAACATTCAGTACTTC.

This chain links TRBV5-3 with TRBJ2-3; 8 positions agree with TRBD2. TRBV5-3 is designated an ORF whose function remains uncertain. V dropped 4 bases and J dropped 11; count of bases not matched to a gene: 30. The CDR3 is made up of 20 amino acids. CDR3 region: CARSPRRLYCGRTHAEGQYF. The CDR3 nucleotides read TGTGCCAGAAGCCCCCGTAGGCTTTATTGCGGGAGGACGCACGCTGAAGGGCAGTATTTT.

CDR3 amino acids: CASSLDFTEQYF. The CDR3 DNA reads TGTGCCAGCAGCTTAGACTTTACCGAGCAGTACTTC. The chain carries TRBV7-2 and TRBJ2-7; no clear D gene. Germline values: CDR1 SGHTA, CDR2 FQGNSA. The CDR3 is 12 amino acids. Trimming removed 1 base at V and 6 bases at J, with 7 bases between.

V usage is TRBV15 and J usage is TRBJ2-2; 7 bases agree with TRBD2. Germline V gives CDR1 LNHNV, CDR2 YYDKDF (reference sequence). The CDR3 length is 15 residues. V trimming: 5 bases; J trimming: 6 bases; junction bases outside the gene matches: 9. The CDR3 nucleotides are TGTGCCACCAGCCCACGGACTAGGAGGCCCGGGGAGCTGTTTTTT. As protein: CATSPRTRRPGELFF.

With respect to this clone: An end of the junction differs from the germline gene, which may be a read error. V gene TRBV7-7 combines with J gene TRBJ2-6; D not certain. CDR3 length equals 16 residues. Germline-derived CDR1 and CDR2 are SSHAT and FNYEAQ (reference sequence). In DNA, the CDR3 is TGTGCTAGCAGCCCCGGACGGGCCTCTGGGGCCAACGTCCTGACTTTC. This codes for CASSPGRASGANVLTF.